This TCR beta chain stems from a study of cytomegalovirus exposure and HLA in healthy donors. Both 60 Vbeta primers and 13 Jbeta primers went into the PCR. Libraries were prepared by immunoSEQ multiplex PCR; TCRdb keeps only in-frame clonotypes and omits some of them. The table includes under 200,000 clones, roughly four fifths detected once. The germline V gene encodes CDR1 MNHEY and CDR2 SVGAGI. The CDR3 runs 15 residues. Trimming removed 5 bases from V and 7 bases from J; junction bases left unmatched: 13. Sequences were obtained from PBMCs. The clonotype comes from a woman aged 45-60 years in good health and CMV-seronegative. The rearrangement links TRBV6-5 to TRBJ2-7, with TRBD2 matching 8 bases. CDR3 residues: CASSHPGGGRREQYF. CDR3 sequence (DNA): TGTGCCAGCAGTCACCCGGGAGGGGGTCGTCGGGAGCAGTACTTC.